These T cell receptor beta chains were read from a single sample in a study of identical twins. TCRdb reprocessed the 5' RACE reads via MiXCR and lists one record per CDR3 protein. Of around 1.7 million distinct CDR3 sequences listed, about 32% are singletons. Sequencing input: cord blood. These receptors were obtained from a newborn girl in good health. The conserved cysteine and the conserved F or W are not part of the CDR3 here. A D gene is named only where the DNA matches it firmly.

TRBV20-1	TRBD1	SAPPGQGVSRQY
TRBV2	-	ASTRTPETQY
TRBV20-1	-	SASRMEQNYEQY
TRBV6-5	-	ASSYTRFNREGYT
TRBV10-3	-	AIGVDSYNEQF
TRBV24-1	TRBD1	ATSDQGTGDTGELF
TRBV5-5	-	ASSSQGGGRYNEQF
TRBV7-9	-	ASSSTGSYGYT
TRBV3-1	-	ASSQVGDWGVQF
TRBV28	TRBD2	ASGGTSIGHEQY
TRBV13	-	ASSFATGNGANVLT
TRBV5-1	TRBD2	ASSLGYSGRARYEQY
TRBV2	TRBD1	ASRRTTGAGTDTQY
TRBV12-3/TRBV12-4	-	ASSFPPGGTLNYGYT
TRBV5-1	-	ASSLVVQGGNSPLH
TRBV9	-	ASSPAEGYYEQY